The rows below give T cell receptor beta chains drawn from one sample of a study of blood T cell repertoires in COVID-19. Using immunoSEQ multiplex PCR, the repertoire was profiled, and TCRdb retains in-frame clones only, with some absent. The data contain approximately 250,000 clones, 84% of them singletons. The sequencing sample was made of peripheral blood. The receptor source for this set is a man between 60 and 75 years old with acute or convalescent COVID-19. Both conserved end residues are part of each CDR3. The D gene is left open where the match is weak. Clone size is not always given. Where it is, it says once, few, many or a class for expanded clones.

CDR3aa	CDR3nt	v_gene	j_gene	abundance	d_gene	len
CASSSGTSGTYEQYF	TGTGCCAGCAGCTCCGGGACTAGCGGGACCTACGAGCAGTACTTC	TRBV7-9	TRBJ2-7	NA	TRBD2	15
CASSSAYRGNEKLFF	TGTGCCAGCAGCTCAGCGTACAGGGGAAATGAAAAACTGTTTTTT	TRBV4-2	TRBJ1-4	NA	TRBD1	15
CASSGTGPLNEKLFF	TGTGCCAGCAGCGGGACAGGGCCTTTAAATGAAAAACTGTTTTTT	TRBV2	TRBJ1-4	NA	TRBD1	15
CASRPQGKYEQYF	TGTGCCAGCAGACCCCAGGGGAAATACGAGCAGTACTTC	TRBV6-5	TRBJ2-7	once	NA	13
CASSVVGGAGSPLHF	TGTGCCAGCAGCGTAGTAGGGGGGGCGGGTTCACCCCTCCACTTT	TRBV9	TRBJ1-6	NA	NA	15
CASSLAVGTGDSPLHF	TGTGCCAGCAGCTTAGCAGTGGGGACAGGGGATTCACCCCTCCACTTT	TRBV7-9	TRBJ1-6	NA	TRBD1	16
CASTSSGGTEAFF	TGTGCCAGCACCTCTTCAGGGGGGACTGAAGCTTTCTTT	TRBV5-6	TRBJ1-1	medium-sized	TRBD1	13
CSVRRGLVGFYEQFF	TGCAGCGTCCGGAGGGGGCTAGTGGGTTTCTATGAGCAGTTCTTC	TRBV29-1	TRBJ2-1	few	NA	15
CSALSGNTIYF	TGCAGCGCCCTCTCTGGAAACACCATATATTTT	TRBV29-1	TRBJ1-3	NA	NA	11
CASSPAGRSYGYTF	TGTGCCAGCAGCCCGGCTGGCAGGTCCTATGGCTACACCTTC	TRBV5-8	TRBJ1-2	NA	NA	14
CASSLTVKIELNTEAFF	TGTGCCAGCAGCTTAACGGTAAAGATTGAGCTGAACACTGAAGCTTTCTTT	TRBV7-3	TRBJ1-1	NA	NA	17
CASSLTQRDIQYF	TGTGCCAGCAGCTTAACGCAAAGAGACATTCAGTACTTC	TRBV7-3	TRBJ2-4	NA	NA	13
CASSIGQQNTEAFF	TGTGCCAGTAGTATCGGACAGCAAAACACTGAAGCTTTCTTT	TRBV19	TRBJ1-1	NA	NA	14
CASRWTVGGEKLFF	TGTGCCAGCAGGTGGACAGTTGGGGGCGAAAAACTGTTTTTT	TRBV28	TRBJ1-4	few	NA	14
CASRVRDRGGYTF	TGTGCCAGCAGAGTCCGGGACAGGGGCGGCTACACCTTC	TRBV2	TRBJ1-2	NA	TRBD1	13
CASTTDTEAFF	TGTGCCAGCACCACGGACACTGAAGCTTTCTTT	TRBV7-9	TRBJ1-1	NA	NA	11
CASSQETWGETGLELETQYF	TGTGCCAGCAGCCAAGAAACCTGGGGGGAGACAGGGCTGGAGTTAGAGACCCAGTACTTC	TRBV3-1/TRBV3-2	TRBJ2-5	few	NA	20
CAWSVAQLNGYTF	TGTGCCTGGAGTGTCGCACAGTTAAATGGCTACACCTTC	TRBV30	TRBJ1-2	NA	NA	13
CASSYSGSSGEYTDTQYF	TGTGCCAGCAGTTACTCCGGGAGTAGCGGGGAGTACACAGATACGCAGTATTTT	TRBV6-2/TRBV6-3	TRBJ2-3	NA	TRBD2	18
CAISGVLNEKLFF	TGTGCCATCAGTGGTGTCCTTAATGAAAAACTGTTTTTT	TRBV10-3	TRBJ1-4	NA	NA	13
CASIPSEASHEQFF	TGTGCCAGCATCCCGTCCGAGGCCAGCCATGAGCAGTTCTTC	TRBV28	TRBJ2-1	NA	NA	14
CSASLTSGSTDTQYF	TGCAGTGCTAGTCTCACTAGCGGCAGCACAGATACGCAGTATTTT	TRBV20-1	TRBJ2-3	once	TRBD2	15
CASSLPAGLADRTDTQYF	TGTGCCAGCAGCTTACCTGCCGGACTAGCGGATCGCACAGATACGCAGTATTTT	TRBV7-9	TRBJ2-3	NA	TRBD2	18
CASSPSGRGETQYF	TGTGCCAGCAGTCCCAGCGGGAGGGGAGAGACCCAGTACTTC	TRBV6-5	TRBJ2-5	NA	TRBD2	14
CAISERYEQYF	TGTGCCATCAGTGAGCGTTACGAGCAGTACTTC	TRBV10-3	TRBJ2-7	NA	NA	11
CASSQNQQGLVSPLHF	TGTGCCAGCAGCCAGAATCAACAGGGTTTGGTTTCACCCCTCCACTTT	TRBV5-8	TRBJ1-6	NA	NA	16
CASSYSRSSYGYTF	TGTGCCAGCAGTTACTCGAGGTCAAGCTATGGCTACACCTTC	TRBV6-5	TRBJ1-2	few	NA	14
CASSIGLQGSYEQYF	TGTGCCAGTAGTATAGGTCTACAGGGATCCTACGAGCAGTACTTC	TRBV19	TRBJ2-7	NA	NA	15
CASSGGRTGTYEQYF	TGTGCCAGCAGCGGGGGCCGGACAGGGACCTACGAGCAGTACTTC	TRBV5-4	TRBJ2-7	NA	TRBD1	15
CASSPAGPGTEAFF	TGTGCCAGCAGCCCAGCAGGGCCCGGTACTGAAGCTTTCTTT	TRBV28	TRBJ1-1	NA	NA	14
CASSPSGQGIMNTEAFF	TGTGCCAGCTCTCCATCGGGACAGGGGATCATGAACACTGAAGCTTTCTTT	TRBV18	TRBJ1-1	NA	TRBD1	17
CASSPDEGGYGYTF	TGTGCCAGCTCACCAGATGAGGGAGGCTATGGCTACACCTTC	TRBV18	TRBJ1-2	NA	NA	14
CASSRSSGPLSYEQYF	TGCGCCAGCAGCAGGTCTTCAGGGCCACTCTCCTACGAGCAGTACTTC	TRBV5-1	TRBJ2-7	NA	NA	16
CASSLAGGLAGLYEQYF	TGCGCCAGCAGCTTGGCGGGAGGACTAGCGGGCCTCTACGAGCAGTACTTC	TRBV5-1	TRBJ2-7	NA	TRBD2	17
CASSPPGGYYEQYF	TGTGCCAGCAGTCCACCGGGGGGTTATTACGAGCAGTACTTC	TRBV7-9	TRBJ2-7	NA	TRBD2	14
CASSTSGRAAYEQYF	TGTGCCAGTAGTACCAGCGGGAGGGCCGCCTACGAGCAGTACTTC	TRBV19	TRBJ2-7	NA	TRBD2	15
CASRTQGTGYTF	TGTGCCAGCAGGACCCAGGGGACTGGCTACACCTTC	TRBV27	TRBJ1-2	NA	NA	12
CASSQSRGEQYF	TGTGCCAGCAGCCAATCAAGAGGGGAGCAGTACTTC	TRBV3-1/TRBV3-2	TRBJ2-7	NA	NA	12
CASSLSDSLTSPLHF	TGTGCCAGCAGCTTATCTGACTCATTAACTTCACCCCTCCACTTT	TRBV11-2	TRBJ1-6	NA	NA	15
CASNAGTNQETQYF	TGCGCCAGCAACGCCGGGACTAACCAAGAGACCCAGTACTTC	TRBV5-1	TRBJ2-5	NA	TRBD2	14
CASSPPAGGDASETQYF	TGTGCCAGCAGTCCCCCGGCGGGGGGCGATGCAAGCGAGACCCAGTACTTC	TRBV7-9	TRBJ2-5	NA	TRBD2	17
CASSREGGYTF	TGTGCCAGCAGTCGGGAAGGAGGCTACACCTTC	TRBV6-1	TRBJ1-2	NA	NA	11
CASSEGSGGGYEQYF	TGCGCCAGCAGTGAGGGATCGGGGGGAGGGTACGAGCAGTACTTC	TRBV10-1	TRBJ2-7	NA	TRBD2	15
CASSDGRRGDTGELFF	TGTGCCAGCAGCGACGGCCGGCGGGGCGACACCGGGGAGCTGTTTTTT	TRBV7-3	TRBJ2-2	NA	NA	16
CASSTRDRGTDTQYF	TGTGCCAGCAGTACCCGGGACAGGGGCACAGATACGCAGTATTTT	TRBV6-5	TRBJ2-3	NA	TRBD1	15
CASSLSYSGGLGTQYF	TGTGCCAGCAGTTTATCGTATAGCGGGGGCCTTGGGACCCAGTACTTC	TRBV27	TRBJ2-5	NA	TRBD2	16
CASSWSSGNQETQYF	TGTGCCAGCAGTTGGAGTAGCGGGAACCAAGAGACCCAGTACTTC	TRBV25-1	TRBJ2-5	NA	TRBD2	15
CASKRGQGTEAFF	TGTGCCAGCAAAAGGGGGCAGGGCACTGAAGCTTTCTTT	TRBV6-5	TRBJ1-1	NA	TRBD1	13
CASSTDSYGYTF	TGTGCCAGCAGTACGGACAGCTATGGCTACACCTTC	TRBV12-3/TRBV12-4	TRBJ1-2	few	NA	12
CASSFIGTGTNTGELFF	TGTGCCAGCAGCTTTATAGGGACAGGGACTAACACCGGGGAGCTGTTTTTT	TRBV7-8	TRBJ2-2	NA	TRBD1	17
CASSTGQGIEREKLFF	TGTGCCAGTAGTACCGGACAGGGAATCGAACGTGAAAAACTGTTTTTT	TRBV19	TRBJ1-4	NA	TRBD1	16
CASSVATLGTGELFF	TGTGCCAGCAGCGTAGCCACCCTCGGCACCGGGGAGCTGTTTTTT	TRBV9	TRBJ2-2	once	NA	15
CASSLVGGGGQPQHF	TGTGCCAGCAGCTTAGTGGGGGGGGGAGGTCAGCCCCAGCATTTT	TRBV7-2	TRBJ1-5	NA	NA	15
CASSQGGQLYGYTF	TGCGCCAGCAGCCAAGGGGGACAGCTTTATGGCTACACCTTC	TRBV4-1	TRBJ1-2	NA	TRBD1	14